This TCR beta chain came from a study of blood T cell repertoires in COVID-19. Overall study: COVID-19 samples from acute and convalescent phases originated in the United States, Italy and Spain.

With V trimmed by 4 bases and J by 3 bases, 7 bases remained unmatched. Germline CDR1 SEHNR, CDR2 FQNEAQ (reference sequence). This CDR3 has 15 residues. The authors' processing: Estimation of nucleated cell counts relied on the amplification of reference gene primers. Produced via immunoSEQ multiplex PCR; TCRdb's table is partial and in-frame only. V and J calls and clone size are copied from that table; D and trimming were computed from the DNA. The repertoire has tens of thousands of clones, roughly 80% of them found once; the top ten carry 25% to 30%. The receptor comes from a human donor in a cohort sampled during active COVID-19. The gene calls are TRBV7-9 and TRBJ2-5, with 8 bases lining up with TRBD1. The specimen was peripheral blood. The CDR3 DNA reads TGTGCCAGCAGCTGGCTGTCGACAGGGGAAGAGACCCAGTACTTC. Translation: CASSWLSTGEETQYF.